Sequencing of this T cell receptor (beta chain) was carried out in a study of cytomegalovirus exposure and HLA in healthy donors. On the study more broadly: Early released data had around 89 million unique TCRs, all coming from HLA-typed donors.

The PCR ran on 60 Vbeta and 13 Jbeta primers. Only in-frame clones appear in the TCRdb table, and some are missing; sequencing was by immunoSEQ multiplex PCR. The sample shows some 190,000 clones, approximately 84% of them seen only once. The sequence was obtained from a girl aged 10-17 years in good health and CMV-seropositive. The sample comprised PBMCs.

The CDR3 DNA is TGTGCCAGCAGCCAAAAGACTAGCGGATACACCGGGGAGCTGTTTTTT. Its protein is CASSQKTSGYTGELFF. This chain joins TRBV4-2 and TRBJ2-2; TRBD2 aligns across 9 bases. The V segment lost 2 bases and the J segment 3 bases; nucleotides outside the gene matches: 4. This CDR3 contains 16 residues. Germline V gene lookup returns CDR1 LGHNA and CDR2 YNFKEQ.